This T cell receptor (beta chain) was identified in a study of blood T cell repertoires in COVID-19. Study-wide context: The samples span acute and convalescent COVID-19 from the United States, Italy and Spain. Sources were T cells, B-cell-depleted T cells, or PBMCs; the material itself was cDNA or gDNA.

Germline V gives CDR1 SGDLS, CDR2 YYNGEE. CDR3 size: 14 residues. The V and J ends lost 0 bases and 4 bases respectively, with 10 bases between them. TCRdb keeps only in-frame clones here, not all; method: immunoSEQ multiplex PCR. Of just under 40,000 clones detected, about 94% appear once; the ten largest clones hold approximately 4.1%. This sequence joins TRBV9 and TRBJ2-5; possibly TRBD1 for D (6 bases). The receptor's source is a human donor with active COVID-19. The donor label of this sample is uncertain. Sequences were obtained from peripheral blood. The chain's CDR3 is CASSVGGQRETQYF. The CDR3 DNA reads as TGTGCCAGCAGCGTAGGTGGACAGCGAGAGACCCAGTACTTC.